The 30 T cell receptor beta chains reported below all come from one sample, sequenced in a study of chemoradiotherapy in HPV16-positive cancers. Method: immunoSEQ multiplex PCR; TCRdb's copy keeps in-frame clones and lacks some. Here the sample spans around 23,000 clones, roughly 89% being singletons. Source: blood, taken from a patient who underwent chemoradiotherapy. These receptors were obtained from a human donor with HPV-associated anogenital cancer.

The chain couples TRBV10-3 to TRBJ1-1; unclear D gene. CDR1 ENHRY and CDR2 SYGVKD come from the germline V gene. The CDR3 contains 12 residues. The CDR3 spells CATRPGGTEAFF. CDR3 in DNA: TGTGCTACCCGGCCCGGCGGAACTGAAGCTTTCTTT.

In this sample, this clone is medium-sized (0.01 to 0.1%). The chain combines TRBV30 with TRBJ2-4; TRBD1 agrees at 8 bases. J gave up 1 base and V 6 bases, and 5 bases lay outside the gene matches. The CDR3 length is 14 residues. Germline V gene sequence: CDR1 GTSNPN, CDR2 SVGIG (reference sequence). CDR3 bases: TGTGCCTGCCTACAGGGGGGCGCCAAAAACATTCAGTACTTC. This sequence encodes CACLQGGAKNIQYF.

This clone occurred once. CDR3 amino acids: CASSEVGQGANQPQHF. In nucleotides, the CDR3 is TGTGCCAGCAGTGAAGTCGGACAGGGGGCCAATCAGCCCCAGCATTTT. V and J are TRBV6-1 and TRBJ1-5; 11 bases line up with TRBD1. Trimming cost V 1 base and J 3 bases; bases outside gene matches: 2. The germline CDR1 and CDR2 sequences are MNHNS and SASEGT. This CDR3 is built from 16 residues.

The J gene is TRBJ1-2, the V gene TRBV11-1, with D maybe TRBD1 (5 bases). V was trimmed by 1 base and J by 8 bases, leaving 14 bases between them. The CDR3 is 14 amino acids. Germline loops: CDR1 SGHAT, CDR2 FQDESV (reference sequence). This chain's CDR3 is CASSLDPGKSGYTF. The CDR3 coding sequence is TGTGCCAGCAGCTTAGACCCAGGGAAAAGCGGCTACACCTTC.

This clone appeared once. V and J are TRBV6-4 and TRBJ1-1; D is uncertain. This CDR3 is built from 13 residues. V lost 4 bases and J lost 4, with 10 bases in between. CDR1 is MRHNA, CDR2 SNTAGT, per germline. The DNA of the CDR3 is TGTGCCAGCAGTGCAAGCTCGGGCACTGAAGCTTTCTTT. Translated: CASSASSGTEAFF.

The chain uses TRBV7-2 and TRBJ2-7; TRBD1 might be the D (5 bases). CDR1 is SGHTA, CDR2 FQGNSA, per germline. There are 13 residues in the CDR3. Trimming cost V 4 bases and J 6 bases, with 13 bases left between them. The CDR3, as DNA: TGTGCCAGCAGCTCTGGGGCAGGGCCCGAGCAGTACTTC. Protein product: CASSSGAGPEQYF.

The rearrangement joins TRBV9 to TRBJ1-6; D uncertain. The CDR3 consists of 15 residues. The germline V gene has CDR1 SGDLS and CDR2 YYNGEE. The ends were cut back, 0 bases at V and 10 bases at J, with 14 bases in the middle. CDR3 in amino acids: CASSVAGGTRSPLHF. Written as DNA, the CDR3 is TGTGCCAGCAGCGTAGCTGGTGGTACTAGATCACCCCTCCACTTT.

This rearrangement joins TRBV6-1 to TRBJ2-3; 7 bases match TRBD2. The CDR3 extends over 13 amino acids. After removal of 6 bases from V and 5 bases from J, the junction contained 5 bases not matched to a gene. Germline CDR1 reads MNHNS; CDR2 reads SASEGT. CDR3 nucleotide sequence: TGTGCCAGCAGGGGGGGGTTGGGAGATACGCAGTATTTT. Translation gives CASRGGLGDTQYF.

This clone was picked up a small number of times. V gene TRBV4-1 combines with J gene TRBJ1-2; possibly TRBD1 for D (6 bases). The CDR3 consists of 16 residues. V was cut by 1 base and J by 2 bases, with 14 bases left in between. Germline loops: CDR1 MGHRA, CDR2 YSYEKL. In nucleotides, the CDR3 is TGCGCCAGCAGCCAAGGCTCGGACAGCCTAAACTATGGCTACACCTTC. Residues: CASSQGSDSLNYGYTF.

The V call is TRBV30, the J call TRBJ2-5; D perhaps matches TRBD1 (5 bases). The CDR3 sequence is 11 residues long. In germline, CDR1 is GTSNPN, CDR2 SVGIG (reference sequence). Trimming stripped 3 bases from V and 9 bases from J, with 11 bases between. The CDR3 protein is CAWRAGKAQYF. DNA of the CDR3: TGTGCCTGGAGGGCAGGGAAGGCCCAGTACTTC. The full variable domain, with the rest looked up from reference TRBV30 and TRBJ2-5, is SQTIHQWPATLVQPVGSPLSLECTVEGTSNPNLYWYRQAAGRGLQLLFYSVGIGQISSEVPQNLSASRPQDRQFILSSKKLLLSDSGFYLCAWRAGKAQYFGPGTRLLVL.

The rearrangement joins TRBV7-2 to TRBJ2-3; 9 bases fit TRBD2. This CDR3 is 14 amino acids long. The trim removed 8 bases at V and 4 bases at J, leaving 7 bases unmatched. The germline V gene has CDR1 SGHTA and CDR2 FQGNSA. The chain's CDR3 is CASLAGGKSDTQYF. CDR3 in DNA: TGTGCCAGCTTGGCGGGGGGGAAGTCAGATACGCAGTATTTT.

V gene TRBV7-2 combines with J gene TRBJ1-5; D remains ambiguous. From germline, CDR1 is SGHTA and CDR2 FQGNSA. Deletions cut 8 bases from V and 5 bases from J, with 13 bases between. The CDR3 extends over 13 amino acids. This CDR3 reads CASGWARDQPQHF. CDR3 nucleotides: TGTGCCAGCGGCTGGGCGCGAGATCAGCCCCAGCATTTT. The whole variable domain, remainder taken from reference TRBV7-2 and TRBJ1-5, is GAGVSQSPSNKVTEKGKDVELRCDPISGHTALYWYRQSLGQGLEFLIYFQGNSAPDKSGLPSDRFSAERTGGSVSTLTIQRTQQEDSAVYLCASGWARDQPQHFGDGTRLSIL.

V gene TRBV7-2 combines with J gene TRBJ2-5; D remains ambiguous. Germline loops: CDR1 SGHTA, CDR2 FQGNSA. The V and J ends lost 5 bases and 2 bases respectively, with 18 bases between them. This CDR3 spans 16 amino acids. In DNA, the CDR3 is TGTGCCAGCAGCGTTCACGGCGCCGGCGGTCAAGAGACCCAGTACTTC. It codes for CASSVHGAGGQETQYF.

The V and J genes are TRBV13 and TRBJ1-1; D ambiguous. The germline gives CDR1 PRHDT, CDR2 FYEKMQ (reference sequence). The V end lost 2 bases, the J end lost 1 base, and 5 bases lay between the germline ends. The CDR3 has 13 residues. The CDR3 is CASSLTENTEAFF. Here the CDR3 DNA reads TGTGCCAGCAGCTTAACGGAGAACACTGAAGCTTTCTTT.

This clone was found once. This chain connects TRBV9 to TRBJ2-2; D not certain. This CDR3 has 14 residues. The V end was cut by 0 bases, the J end by 1 base, with 4 bases between. Germline CDR1 reads SGDLS; CDR2 reads YYNGEE. The CDR3, as DNA: TGTGCCAGCAGCGTAGTTTGGAACACCGGGGAGCTGTTTTTT. Translated: CASSVVWNTGELFF.

The gene calls are TRBV7-3 and TRBJ2-1, with TRBD2 identical over 12 bases. The CDR3 consists of 15 residues. Losses at the gene ends were 1 base for V and 6 bases for J; bases not matched to a gene: 1. The germline gives CDR1 SGHTA, CDR2 FQGTGA. The CDR3 here is CASSLRLAGANEQFF. The CDR3 nucleotides read TGTGCCAGCAGCTTAAGACTAGCGGGGGCCAATGAGCAGTTCTTC.

J is TRBJ2-3 and V is TRBV7-8, with TRBD2 identical over 15 bases. The CDR3 is 19 amino acids. Losses at the gene ends were 0 bases for V and 3 bases for J; bases not matched to a gene: 7. Looked up from germline, CDR1 is SGHVS and CDR2 is FQNEAQ. The CDR3 loop is CASSLALGLAGGRTDTQYF. CDR3 sequence (DNA): TGTGCCAGCAGCTTAGCCCTCGGACTAGCGGGGGGGCGGACAGATACGCAGTATTTT.

This clone appeared a single time. The chain uses TRBV7-9 and TRBJ1-6; D might be TRBD1 (5 bases). CDR3 size: 13 residues. Trimming took off 2 bases at V and 10 bases at J, with 9 bases between the two ends. Germline V gene data show CDR1 as SEHNR and CDR2 as FQNEAQ (reference sequence). The CDR3 region is CASSLQGLSPLHF. The CDR3 bases are TGTGCCAGCAGCTTACAGGGTTTATCACCCCTCCACTTT.

V usage is TRBV7-2 and J usage is TRBJ1-2, with a possible D match to TRBD1 (5 bases). The germline V gene encodes CDR1 SGHTA and CDR2 FQGNSA. Trimming removed 7 bases at V and 5 bases at J, with 14 bases between. The CDR3 has 13 residues. For the CDR3, the DNA is TGTGCCAGCAACGGGGGGGGGAGGTATGGCTACACCTTC. This translates into CASNGGGRYGYTF.

In its sample, this clone was seen once. This chain links TRBV10-3 with TRBJ2-5; D gene unclear. The V end was cut by 7 bases, the J end by 0 bases, with 12 bases between. The CDR3 contains 14 residues. Germline lookup yields CDR1 ENHRY and CDR2 SYGVKD. CDR3 nucleotides: TGTGCCATCACCCCGACTCCGTACCAAGAGACCCAGTACTTC. The encoded protein is CAITPTPYQETQYF.

The gene calls are TRBV7-8 and TRBJ2-5, with D maybe TRBD1 (6 bases). From germline, CDR1 is SGHVS and CDR2 FQNEAQ. The CDR3 loop spans 14 amino acids. Trimming took 7 bases from V and 4 from J, leaving 16 bases between them. The CDR3: CASTPNRVGETQYF. CDR3 sequence (DNA): TGTGCCAGCACCCCCAACAGGGTAGGAGAGACCCAGTACTTC.

V and J are TRBV7-9 and TRBJ1-2; no definite D call. The CDR3 totals 13 residues. The V end was cut by 2 bases, the J end by 4 bases, with 8 bases between. Germline assignment: CDR1 SEHNR and CDR2 FQNEAQ (reference sequence). As DNA, the CDR3 is TGTGCCAGCAGCTTAAGAGGCGCCTATGGCTACACCTTC. Its translation: CASSLRGAYGYTF.

The chain carries TRBV5-1 and TRBJ1-2; a weak D match, TRBD1 (6 bases). V gave up 2 bases and J gave up 3 bases, with 11 bases separating them. The germline CDR1 and CDR2 sequences are SGHRS and YFSETQ. CDR3 length: 14 residues. In DNA, the CDR3 is TGCGCCAGCAGCTTAATGAACAGGGACTATGGCTACACCTTC. Translation gives CASSLMNRDYGYTF.

The rearrangement joins TRBV5-4 to TRBJ1-4; tentatively, D is TRBD1 (5 bases). The length of the CDR3 is 15 residues. Germline V gives CDR1 SGHNT, CDR2 YYREEE (reference sequence). V was shortened by 4 bases and J by 1 base, with 11 bases between the two germline ends. CDR3 sequence reads: CASSRRGGTNEKLFF. In DNA, the CDR3 is TGTGCCAGCAGCAGGCGGGGGGGAACTAATGAAAAACTGTTTTTT.

The CDR3 spells CASSKRWRQGSTDTQYF. The CDR3 DNA reads as TGTGCCAGCAGCAAACGTTGGAGGCAGGGCAGCACAGATACGCAGTATTTT. The gene calls are TRBV21-1 and TRBJ2-3. TRBV21-1 is a pseudogene. The CDR3 runs to 17 residues.

The chain combines TRBV5-8 with TRBJ2-7, with D unresolved. Trimming took 0 bases from V and 3 from J, leaving 7 bases between them. The CDR3 is made up of 13 amino acids. In germline, CDR1 is SGHTS, CDR2 YDEGEE. The CDR3 bases are TGTGCCAGCAGCTTGGGAGAGCACTACGAGCAGTACGTC. Protein: CASSLGEHYEQYV.

The chain combines TRBV11-1 with TRBJ2-1; 15 bases agree with TRBD2. The CDR3 is 15 amino acids. The germline gives CDR1 SGHAT, CDR2 FQDESV (reference sequence). The junction had 8 bases not matched to a gene; V was cut back by 5 bases and J by 12 bases. CDR3 sequence reads: CASSARTSGGAGQFF. CDR3 sequence (DNA): TGTGCCAGCAGCGCCAGGACTAGCGGGGGGGCCGGGCAGTTCTTC.

The chain uses TRBV15 and TRBJ2-3; D is uncertain. Trimming pared 1 base from V and 2 bases from J, leaving 4 bases between. This CDR3 spans 13 amino acids. Germline CDR1 and CDR2: LNHNV and YYDKDF (reference sequence). As DNA, the CDR3 is TGTGCCACCAGCAGAGTGAACACAGATACGCAGTATTTT. As protein: CATSRVNTDTQYF.

CDR3 DNA sequence: TGTGCCAGCAGGGCTGGGACAGCCGCCAGTGAAAAACTGTTTTTT. Translated, it gives CASRAGTAASEKLFF. The chain carries TRBV2 and TRBJ1-4; 7 bases are a match to TRBD1. V dropped 6 bases and J dropped 7; count of bases not matched to a gene: 11. This CDR3 has 15 amino acids. The germline V gene encodes CDR1 SNHLY and CDR2 FYNNEI.

This clone was picked up a small number of times. V gene TRBV7-2 combines with J gene TRBJ1-6; D gene ambiguous. V gave up 2 bases and J gave up 3 bases, with 8 bases separating them. The CDR3 contains 15 residues. Germline CDR1 SGHTA, CDR2 FQGNSA. The CDR3 region has the DNA TGTGCCAGCAGCTTAAGGGTCGTCTATAATTCACCCCTCCACTTT. Translation gives CASSLRVVYNSPLHF.